A selection of T cell receptor beta chains follows, all from one sample in a study of response to subunit inactivated influenza vaccine. TCRdb redid the calling of the RT-PCR reads with MiXCR, one entry per CDR3 protein. The sample carries some 520,000 distinct CDR3 sequences, more than 15% recorded once. The sample in question was CD4+ T cells sorted from PBMCs, obtained less than 30 months after vaccination. The receptors were sampled from a man between 50 and 75 years old who received an inactivated influenza vaccine. CDR3s include the opening cysteine and the closing phenylalanine or tryptophan. The D gene is left open where the match is weak. The size field is filled for only some rows; it gives once, few, many or a size class.

D gene	V gene	clone size	J gene	CDR3 DNA	CDR3 protein
TRBD2	TRBV14	-	TRBJ2-5	TGTGCCAGCAGTAGGACTAGCTCCCAGACCCAGTACTTC	CASSRTSSQTQYF
-	TRBV5-5	few	TRBJ2-3	TGTGCCAGCAGCCTGACAGATTTCACAGATACGCAGTATTTT	CASSLTDFTDTQYF
TRBD2	TRBV20-1	-	TRBJ2-1	TGCAGTGCTAGAGTTAGCGGGAGTATCGATGAGCAGTTCTTC	CSARVSGSIDEQFF
-	TRBV20-1	-	TRBJ2-5	TGCAGTGCTAATCAGCAAGAGACCCAGTACTTC	CSANQQETQYF
TRBD1	TRBV4-3	-	TRBJ1-2	TGCGCCAGCAGCCAATATACAGGGGGCACCTCCGTTTCTGGCTACACCTTC	CASSQYTGGTSVSGYTF
-	TRBV18	-	TRBJ2-7	TGTGCCAGCTCATCAGGGACGTTTTATAGCTCCTACGAGCAGTACTTC	CASSSGTFYSSYEQYF
-	TRBV12-3/TRBV12-4	many	TRBJ2-2	TGTGCCAGCAGTTTAAGGGTCGGAGCAACCGGGGAGCTGTTTTTT	CASSLRVGATGELFF
TRBD2	TRBV11-2	few	TRBJ2-7	TGTGCCAGCAATACCGGGACTAGCGGGAGCGAGCAGTACTTC	CASNTGTSGSEQYF
-	TRBV4-2	many	TRBJ1-4	TGTGCCAGCAGCCAGAAAGACGGGACGGGTAATGAAAAACTGTTTTTT	CASSQKDGTGNEKLFF
TRBD2	TRBV4-1	few	TRBJ2-1	TGCGCCAGCAGCCAAGGTCCGGGGGGTAACTACAATGAGCAGTTCTTC	CASSQGPGGNYNEQFF
-	TRBV7-2	-	TRBJ2-5	TGTGCCAGCAGCTTAGAACAGACGGGGACCCAGTACTTC	CASSLEQTGTQYF
-	TRBV18	few	TRBJ1-5	TGTGCCAGCTCGGTCGACAGAGCGGGGCAGCCCCAGCATTTT	CASSVDRAGQPQHF
TRBD1	TRBV12-3/TRBV12-4	-	TRBJ1-4	TGTGCCAGCAGTTCCCGGACAGGTTTGTTTTTT	CASSSRTGLFF
TRBD2	TRBV20-1	-	TRBJ2-1	TGCAGTGCTAGAGGGGCGGGAGGGCACAATGAGCAGTTCTTC	CSARGAGGHNEQFF
-	TRBV5-1	few	TRBJ2-7	TGCGCCAGCAGCTTGGGGACAGCCAACTCCTACGAGCAGTACTTC	CASSLGTANSYEQYF
-	TRBV5-6	few	TRBJ2-5	TGTGCCAGCAGCTTTGCCGCGGGTGGGACCCAGTACTTC	CASSFAAGGTQYF
TRBD1	TRBV5-1	-	TRBJ2-7	TGCGCCAGCAGCCGTCAACCCCGGGACAGCTACTACGAGCAGTACTTC	CASSRQPRDSYYEQYF